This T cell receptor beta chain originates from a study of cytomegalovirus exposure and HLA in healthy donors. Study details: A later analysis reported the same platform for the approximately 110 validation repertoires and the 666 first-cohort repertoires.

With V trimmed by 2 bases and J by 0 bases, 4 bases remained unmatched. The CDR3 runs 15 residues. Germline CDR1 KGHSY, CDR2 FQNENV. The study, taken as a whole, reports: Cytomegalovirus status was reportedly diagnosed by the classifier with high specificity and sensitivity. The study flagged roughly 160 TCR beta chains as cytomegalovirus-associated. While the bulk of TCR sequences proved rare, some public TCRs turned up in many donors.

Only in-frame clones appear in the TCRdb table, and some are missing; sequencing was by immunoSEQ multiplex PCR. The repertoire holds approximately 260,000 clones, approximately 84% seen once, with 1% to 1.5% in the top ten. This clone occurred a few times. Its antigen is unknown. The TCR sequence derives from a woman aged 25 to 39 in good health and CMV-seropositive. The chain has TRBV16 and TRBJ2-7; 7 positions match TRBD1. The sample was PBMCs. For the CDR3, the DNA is TGTGCCAGCAGCCAAATAGGGGGCCCCTCCTACGAGCAGTACTTC. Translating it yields CASSQIGGPSYEQYF.